This is a list of T cell receptor beta chains from one sample in a study of blood T cells in healthy people across ages. TCRdb re-analysed the 5' RACE reads in MiXCR, keeping a single row per CDR3 protein. The repertoire includes about 730,000 distinct CDR3 sequences, more than 40% of them detected once, and around a fifth sits in the top ten. The sample comprised blood. The receptors come from a woman between 55 and 75 years old in good health. CDR3s include the opening cysteine and the closing phenylalanine or tryptophan. Fields, in order: CDR3 length, J gene, V gene, clone size, D gene, CDR3 protein, CDR3 DNA. A D gene is named only where the DNA matches it firmly. Size is omitted from some rows. Given values are once, few, many or a class for expanded clones.

>14|TRBJ2-3|TRBV15|few|NA
CASRKGGPTDTQYF
TGTGCCAGCCGGAAAGGAGGTCCCACAGATACGCAGTATTTT
>15|TRBJ2-7|TRBV20-1|few|NA
CSARDPTGWPYEQYF
TGCAGTGCTAGAGATCCGACCGGGTGGCCCTACGAGCAGTACTTC
>16|TRBJ2-3|TRBV12-3/TRBV12-4|NA|TRBD1
CASSGLGQGATDTQYF
TGTGCCAGCAGTGGACTGGGACAGGGGGCCACAGATACGCAGTATTTT
>14|TRBJ1-1|TRBV7-9|few|NA
CASSSPTGNTEAFF
TGTGCCAGCAGCTCCCCGACAGGGAACACTGAAGCTTTCTTT
>15|TRBJ2-2|TRBV6-4|NA|NA
CASSDGIRATGELFF
TGTGCCAGCAGTGATGGGATCAGGGCCACTGGGGAGCTGTTTTTT
>14|TRBJ1-1|TRBV7-2|NA|NA
CASGAGYLNTEAFF
TGTGCCTCCGGAGCGGGGTATTTGAACACTGAAGCTTTCTTT
>16|TRBJ2-5|TRBV3-1|NA|TRBD2
CASSPTSAGGGETQYF
TGTGCCAGCAGCCCCACTAGCGCGGGAGGGGGAGAGACCCAGTACTTC
>14|TRBJ2-3|TRBV29-1|NA|NA
CSSQRAAQVDTQYF
TGCAGCTCCCAGCGGGCGGCTCAAGTGGATACGCAGTATTTT
>15|TRBJ2-4|TRBV4-2|NA|NA
CASSQASGGPNIQYF
TGTGCCAGCAGCCAAGCTTCCGGGGGGCCAAACATTCAGTACTTC
>17|TRBJ2-3|TRBV5-1|few|NA
CASSLADGQTITDTQYF
TGCGCCAGCAGCTTGGCGGACGGACAGACGATCACAGATACGCAGTATTTT
>17|TRBJ2-2|TRBV5-1|NA|TRBD1
CASSTRPGQGLAGELFF
TGCGCCAGCAGCACCAGGCCGGGACAGGGATTGGCCGGGGAGCTGTTTTTT
>15|TRBJ2-3|TRBV20-1|NA|TRBD1
CSVTQGQGNTDTQYF
TGCAGTGTTACTCAGGGACAGGGGAACACAGATACGCAGTATTTT
>11|TRBJ1-2|TRBV7-2|NA|TRBD1
CATIGTVAYTF
TGTGCCACGATCGGGACAGTAGCCTACACCTTC
>16|TRBJ2-7|TRBV20-1|NA|TRBD1
CSARAPKGTEYNEQYF
TGCAGTGCTAGAGCCCCCAAGGGGACAGAATACAATGAGCAGTACTTC
>12|TRBJ1-2|TRBV12-3/TRBV12-4|many|NA
CASRIKLDGYTF
TGTGCCAGCAGAATTAAATTGGATGGCTACACCTTC
>15|TRBJ2-5|TRBV7-3|NA|TRBD2
CASSTSGGSHNEQYF
TGTGCCAGCAGCACTAGCGGGGGGTCCCACAATGAGCAGTACTTC
>10|TRBJ1-1|TRBV12-3/TRBV12-4|NA|NA
CASDGTEAFF
TGTGCCAGCGACGGGACCGAAGCTTTCTTT
>14|TRBJ2-7|TRBV6-2/TRBV6-3|NA|NA
CASSLYPPSYEQYF
TGTGCCAGCAGTCTCTATCCGCCCTCCTACGAGCAGTACTTC
>15|TRBJ2-7|TRBV7-8|many|NA
CASSLGQGLPYEQYF
TGTGCCAGCAGCCTTGGCCAAGGGCTACCCTACGAGCAGTACTTC
>14|TRBJ2-5|TRBV7-2|NA|TRBD2
CASSPTSGSGTQYF
TGTGCCAGCAGCCCGACTAGCGGGAGTGGGACCCAGTACTTC
>13|TRBJ1-1|TRBV27|NA|NA
CASSYSMNTEAFF
TGTGCCAGCAGTTACAGCATGAACACTGAAGCTTTCTTT
>15|TRBJ2-5|TRBV7-9|few|TRBD1
CASSRQGWSQETQYF
TGTGCCAGCAGCAGACAGGGATGGAGCCAAGAGACCCAGTACTTC